Sequencing of this TCR beta chain was carried out in a study of response to subunit inactivated influenza vaccine. Whole-study findings and limits: The study's authors posited that every seasonal influenza vaccination enlists few new T cells.

About this clonotype itself: The antigen remains undetermined.

TCRdb used MiXCR to reprocess the RT-PCR reads, holding one entry per CDR3 protein. The table records 300,000 to 350,000 distinct CDR3 sequences, roughly 20% of them present only once. Germline CDR1 and CDR2: MGHRA and YSYEKL. The junction had 9 bases not matched to a gene; V was cut back by 5 bases and J by 6 bases. The CDR3 length is 16 residues. The chain has TRBV4-1 and TRBJ2-2; 10 nucleotides align to TRBD1. This clonotype originated in a man aged 45-69 years who received an inactivated influenza vaccine. The material was PBMCs from blood, obtained approximately 20 months after vaccination. CDR3 loop: CASSGRDRGGSGELFF. Here the CDR3 DNA reads TGCGCCAGCAGCGGCCGGGACAGGGGAGGGTCCGGGGAGCTGTTTTTT.